This T cell receptor (beta chain) was documented in a study of graft-versus-host responses after intestinal transplantation (dated by TCRdb to about 2021). As for the study more broadly: Multivisceral, liver-intestinal, or isolated intestinal transplants were received by the recipients. A cohort of 20 to 25 intestinal transplant recipients, including one retransplant, was enrolled, and 3 patients lacking pretransplant specimens were excluded. To identify alloreactive clones, pre-transplant mixed lymphocyte reaction products were sequenced and compared with unstimulated pre-transplant donor and recipient T cells. Rather than being sequenced by the commercial service, samples from a few later patients were sequenced in-house on an Illumina MiSeq and processed with MiXCR. Graft-versus-host and host-versus-graft alloreactive T cell clones were tracked in the graft, circulation and bone marrow after intestinal transplantation using bulk TCR-beta CDR3 sequencing. All recipients received anti-thymocyte globulin induction followed by maintenance tacrolimus and steroids for about three years. Donor T cell macrochimerism was defined as a peak of at least 4% donor T cells among recipient peripheral blood mononuclear cells. Here is what the overall study found, with its caveats: Conclusions were limited by the relatively low number and heterogeneity of intestinal transplant patients. GvH clones turned up in recipient bone marrow, with some appearing earlier in ileal mucosa or blood, a pattern consistent with an intestinal mucosal origin. Early after transplant, peak levels of circulating GvH clones were found to be associated with declines in HvG clones. Patients with donor T cell macrochimerism had high GvH to HvG T cell clonal ratios in their allografts.

The time point label, read with the paper, signifies: cells obtained before transplantation from donor or recipient. CD3+CD4+ and CD3+CD8+ populations were FACS-sorted from unstimulated pre-transplant donor and recipient cells taken from spleen or lymph nodes. Note on this clone: This receptor's antigen is unknown. No clone much larger than this one lies a single base away; base qualities are absent.

The protocol used for the library was the immunoSEQ multiplex PCR assay. For most patients, genomic DNA was isolated with the Qiagen DNeasy Blood and Tissue Kit and sent frozen to Adaptive Biotechnologies for TCR sequencing. Adaptive Biotechnologies carried out high-throughput TCR-beta CDR3 sequencing of genomic DNA for most patients. In the original analysis: TCR sequencing data for some 17 patients were retrieved from Adaptive's ImmunoSEQ software; a few other patients were processed with MiXCR and VDJtools. To correct CD4 versus CD8 sorting errors, sequences present in both subsets at a frequency ratio below 5:1 were removed. CDR3 nucleotide sequences shared by donor and recipient were removed because the origin of these sequences could not be assigned. To be classed as alloreactive, a clone needed at least 2-fold expansion over unstimulated cells and a minimum CFSE-low frequency of 0.002% (template counts) or 0.001% (read counts). Mappable clones were those detected in sequenced pre-transplant spleen, lymph node, or MLR CFSE-low populations of the donor or recipient. The cumulative frequency of alloreactive clones was calculated as a percentage of all sequences, weighted by copy number. TCRdb took over this immuneACCESS table, retaining in-frame rearrangements with V and J assigned. Such tables are incomplete; in checked studies, under half of the missing clones stem from an unresolved V gene, and the remainder is unexplained. V and J calls plus clone size are reproduced from that table; the DNA served to infer D and trimming. The sample table shows approximately 89,000 clones, and around nine tenths are seen once. More than 0.15% of the sample comes from the top ten.

This sequence originates from a human donor who received an intestinal transplant. The starting material was unstimulated CD4+ T cells sorted from spleen or lymph node cells, obtained before intestinal transplant.

CDR3 reads: CASSYRRAGGTDTQYF. The nucleotide sequence reads TGTGCCAGCAGTTACCGGCGGGCAGGTGGGACAGATACGCAGTATTTT. The chain is encoded by TRBV6-5 joined to TRBJ2-3; TRBD2 is possibly the D segment (5 matching bases). V lost 2 bases and J lost 3 bases; the stretch between them is 15 bases long. The CDR3, from cysteine to phenylalanine, totals 16 residues. Only the CDR3 portion is preserved as DNA: 48 bases, with reading frame beginning at the first base. In the germline V gene, CDR1 corresponds to MNHEY and CDR2 to SVGAGI.